This T cell receptor beta chain came from a study of T-cell reconstitution after alpha-beta-depleted transplantation in children. Germline V CDR1 and CDR2: SGHTA, FQGNSA. This CDR3 is 16 amino acids long. V trimming: 1 base; J trimming: 0 bases; junction bases outside the gene matches: 2. The sample holds a few counts of this clonotype. What it recognizes is unknown. Unique molecular identifiers featured in how the TCRbeta library was prepared. In TCRdb, the PCR reads were re-called with MiXCR into one record per CDR3 protein. The data show fewer than 250,000 distinct CDR3 sequences, with around a sixth seen just once and approximately 40% held by the top ten. Findings of the study overall: Newly produced T cells mostly provided counts and TCRbeta diversity after one year, as hyperexpanded clones declined. Reports say that about two months after transplant, the alpha-beta T cells came out of several hundred graft clones that had expanded. Surviving recipient T cells and thymic progenitors underlay high day-60 TCRbeta diversity in some patients.

The sequence was obtained from a male patient between 2 and 10 years old who had a stem cell transplant for acute lymphoblastic leukemia, so the T cells may come from the graft donor. The chain has TRBV7-2 and TRBJ2-7, with 11 bases identical to TRBD2. The input for sequencing was PBMCs, mostly from graft donor cells, taken 360 days after TCRalphabeta/CD19-depleted stem cell transplant. The CDR3 coding sequence is TGTGCCAGCAGCTTAGGGCTAGCGGGGGGCTCCTACGAGCAGTACTTC. This sequence encodes CASSLGLAGGSYEQYF.